This entry lists 9 T cell receptor beta chains sequenced from one sample in a study of control samples from healthy donors and cancer patients. The table came from immunoSEQ multiplex PCR; TCRdb's copy has only in-frame clones and leaves some out. The data show about 55,000 clones, with roughly 95% seen just once and about 1% held by the top ten. Sequencing used blood. These receptors came from a woman between 18 and 30 years old in good health.

This clone showed up just once. This chain links TRBV6-2 or TRBV6-3 with TRBJ2-7, with 7 bases lining up with TRBD1. The CDR3 has 16 residues. With 6 bases clipped from V and 3 bases from J, the junction kept 14 bases outside the gene matches. Germline values: CDR1 MNHEY, CDR2 SVGEGT. Here the CDR3 reads CASSRPRGTAHYEQYF. CDR3 in DNA: TGTGCCAGCAGCCGACCTAGAGGGACAGCGCACTACGAGCAGTACTTC.

The V call is TRBV10-1, the J call TRBJ2-1; 8 bases line up with TRBD1. Trimming took 6 bases from V and 1 from J; bases not matched to a gene: 5. CDR3 length equals 15 residues. Germline CDR1 reads WNHNN; CDR2 reads SYGVQD (reference sequence). The CDR3 region is CASSEQGVSYNEQFF. The CDR3 nucleotides are TGCGCCAGCAGCGAACAGGGGGTTTCCTACAATGAGCAGTTCTTC.

This clone was seen once. The chain carries TRBV11-3 and TRBJ1-5; D gene uncertain. Germline V gives CDR1 SGHNT, CDR2 YENEEA. CDR3 length: 19 residues. V lost 1 base and J lost 0, with 19 bases in between. The CDR3 DNA reads TGTGCCAGCAGCTTAGGATCCGCCGGCTGCTTCTATAGCAATCAGCCCCAGCATTTT. The encoded protein is CASSLGSAGCFYSNQPQHF. The full variable domain, rest sourced from reference TRBV11-3 and TRBJ1-5, is EAGVVQSPRYKIIEKKQPVAFWCNPISGHNTLYWYLQNLGQGPELLIRYENEEAVDDSQLPKDRFSAERLKGVDSTLKIQPAELGDSAVYLCASSLGSAGCFYSNQPQHFGDGTRLSIL.

Written as DNA, the CDR3 is TGTGCCAGCTCATCAATCCTGGATGAAAAACTGTTTTTT. It is translated as CASSSILDEKLFF. The rearrangement links TRBV18 to TRBJ1-4; D unresolved. The CDR3 spans 13 residues. The V end was cut by 5 bases, the J end by 6 bases, with 10 bases between. The germline V gene has CDR1 KGHSH and CDR2 LQKENI.

V usage is TRBV6-2 or TRBV6-3 and J usage is TRBJ2-3, with TRBD1 as a possible D gene (5 bases). This CDR3 region has 14 residues. The V end lost 5 bases, the J end lost 2 bases, and 11 bases lay between the germline ends. From germline, CDR1 is MNHEY and CDR2 SVGEGT. CDR3 in amino acids: CASSRGSPTDTQYF. Here the CDR3 DNA reads TGTGCCAGCAGTAGGGGCTCCCCCACAGATACGCAGTATTTT.

This clone was observed a single time. The chain is built from TRBV27 and TRBJ1-1; D ambiguous. V lost 2 bases and J lost 1, with 2 bases in between. The CDR3 is made up of 12 amino acids. CDR1 and CDR2 (germline): MNHEY, SMNVEV (reference sequence). CDR3: CASSLGNTEAFF. For the CDR3, the DNA is TGTGCCAGCAGTTTAGGGAACACTGAAGCTTTCTTT.

This chain uses TRBV6-5 with TRBJ1-1, with 9 positions matching TRBD1. CDR1 and CDR2 from the germline V gene are MNHEY and SVGAGI. V gave up 7 bases and J gave up 5 bases; unmatched junction bases: 8. This CDR3 is built from 14 residues. CDR3 region: CASTTDRGLTEAFF. The CDR3 bases are TGTGCCAGCACCACCGACAGGGGGTTGACTGAAGCTTTCTTT.

The chain is built from TRBV12-3 or TRBV12-4 and TRBJ1-1; no firm D call. This CDR3 has 13 residues. V lost 6 bases and J lost 1, with 9 bases in between. The chain's CDR3 is CASSVTENTEAFF. CDR3 bases: TGTGCCAGCAGCGTGACCGAGAACACTGAAGCTTTCTTT.

A few counts support this clone. The chain recombines TRBV6-2 or TRBV6-3 with TRBJ2-1, with D perhaps matching TRBD1 or TRBD2 (5 bases each). The CDR3 covers 14 residues. Germline-derived CDR1 and CDR2 are MNHEY and SVGEGT. Between the trimmed V and J ends, which lost 4 bases and 4 bases, there was a span of 11 bases. The chain's CDR3 is CASSLATEYNEQFF. The CDR3 DNA reads TGTGCCAGCAGTTTAGCGACAGAATACAATGAGCAGTTCTTC.